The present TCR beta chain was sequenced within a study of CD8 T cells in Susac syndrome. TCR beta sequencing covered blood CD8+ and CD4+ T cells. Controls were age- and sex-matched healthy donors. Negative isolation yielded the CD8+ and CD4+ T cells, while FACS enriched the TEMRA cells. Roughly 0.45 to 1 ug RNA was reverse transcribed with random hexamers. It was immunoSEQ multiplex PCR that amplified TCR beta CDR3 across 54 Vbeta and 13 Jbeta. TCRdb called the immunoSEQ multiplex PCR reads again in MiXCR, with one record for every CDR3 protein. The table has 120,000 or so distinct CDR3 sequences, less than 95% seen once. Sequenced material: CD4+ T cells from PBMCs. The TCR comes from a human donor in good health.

CDR3 sequence (DNA): TGTGCCAGCAGGGGGAGGGTGAGTGGAGATACGCAGTATTTT. Its translation is CASRGRVSGDTQYF. The chain employs TRBV6-1 and TRBJ2-3, with TRBD2 identical over 7 bases. The trim removed 6 bases at V and 5 bases at J, leaving 8 bases unmatched. Germline values: CDR1 MNHNS, CDR2 SASEGT. The CDR3 covers 14 residues.